The 3 T cell receptor beta chains below were found in one sample sequenced in a study of technical replicates of blood from a handful of donors. Only in-frame clones appear in the TCRdb table, and some are missing; sequencing was by immunoSEQ multiplex PCR. The table includes about 72,000 clones, roughly 92% detected once. Sample: T cells isolated from PBMCs. The source is a human donor in good health.

The rearrangement uses TRBV11-3 and TRBJ2-1; D may be TRBD2 (5 bases). The germline CDR1 and CDR2 sequences are SGHNT and YENEEA. V gave up 3 bases and J gave up 3 bases, with 9 bases separating them. The CDR3 extends over 14 amino acids. The CDR3 region has the DNA TGTGCCAGCAGCTTGGCAGCGGTCTACAATGAGCAGTTCTTC. This encodes CASSLAAVYNEQFF.

The chain has TRBV9 and TRBJ2-7; 11 nucleotides line up with TRBD2. Germline V gene sequence: CDR1 SGDLS, CDR2 YYNGEE. V lost 0 bases, J lost 3 bases, and 2 bases stayed unmatched. CDR3 size: 15 residues. The DNA for the CDR3 is TGTGCCAGCAGCGTAGCTGGGACTAGCGGCTACGAGCAGTACTTC. It translates to CASSVAGTSGYEQYF.

Worth noting for this clone: The junction and the germline gene differ at one end; a read error may be behind it. V usage is TRBV7-7 and J usage is TRBJ2-2; D may be TRBD1 (6 bases). Per the germline V gene, CDR1 is SSHAT and CDR2 is FNYEAQ (reference sequence). The CDR3 loop spans 15 amino acids. CDR3 residues: CASSSRQAVSGELFF. Here the CDR3 DNA reads TGTGCTAGCAGTAGTAGACAGGCGGTATCCGGGGAGCTGTTTTTT.